These 4 T cell receptor beta chains originate from one sample sequenced in a study of blood T cell repertoires in COVID-19. The table came from immunoSEQ multiplex PCR; TCRdb's copy has only in-frame clones and leaves some out. The repertoire holds around 230,000 clones, with approximately 84% as singletons. The sequenced material came from peripheral blood. The origin of the receptors is a man aged 50 or older with COVID-19, enrolled during active disease.

The chain is built from TRBV3-1 (or the pseudogene TRBV3-2) and TRBJ2-2, with 12 nucleotides matching TRBD2. Losses at the gene ends were 1 base for V and 7 bases for J; bases not matched to a gene: 4. CDR1 and CDR2 (germline): LGHDT, YNNKEL (reference sequence). The CDR3 has 16 residues. CDR3 DNA sequence: TGTGCCAGCAGCCAAGGACTAGCGGGAGTCGTCGGGGAGCTGTTTTTT. This sequence encodes CASSQGLAGVVGELFF.

This sequence joins TRBV12-5 and TRBJ2-7; D possibly corresponds to TRBD1 (6 bases). Germline V lookup: CDR1 LGHNT, CDR2 FRNRAP. This CDR3 is built from 15 residues. The V gene lost 2 bases and the J gene lost 2 bases, with 13 bases spanning the gap. CDR3 in DNA: TGTGCTAGTGGTTTGCCGGGGACAAGCCCCTACGAGCAGTACTTC. Protein: CASGLPGTSPYEQYF.

This clone has a single count. The gene calls are TRBV11-3 and TRBJ2-1; TRBD2 matches at 7 bases. V lost 5 bases, J lost 5 bases, and 12 bases stayed unmatched. The CDR3 is 16 amino acids. Germline V gives CDR1 SGHNT, CDR2 YENEEA. CDR3 residues: CASSPPWASGNNEQFF. The CDR3 nucleotides are TGTGCCAGCAGCCCTCCATGGGCTAGCGGAAACAATGAGCAGTTCTTC.

The CDR3 sequence: CASSARSSLIHEQYF. CDR3 nucleotides: TGTGCCAGCAGCGCCAGGTCGTCTTTGATCCACGAGCAGTACTTC. The chain uses TRBV9 and TRBJ2-7, with D unresolved. Germline assignment: CDR1 SGDLS and CDR2 YYNGEE. Trimming cost V 3 bases and J 5 bases, with 18 bases left between them. CDR3 length: 15 amino acids.